This T cell receptor beta chain was recovered during a study of Graves' ophthalmopathy and Graves' hyperthyroidism (dated by TCRdb to between 2017 and 2018). Regarding the study in general: Peripheral blood was collected before any treatment was given, at the time of initial diagnosis. To explore V-J signatures that distinguish ophthalmopathy from hyperthyroidism, a discovery set of 100 patients was enrolled, made up of 43 with ophthalmopathy and 55 to 65 with stable hyperthyroidism. After sampling, hyperthyroidism patients received methimazole starting at 30 mg daily, and ophthalmopathy patients received high-dose intravenous methylprednisolone. In about six hyperthyroidism patients, T-cell repertoires of thyroid tissue and blood were compared. In total, 135 blood samples were TCR-sequenced: 40 to 45 ophthalmopathy, some 75 hyperthyroidism and some 17 hyperthyroidism-to-ophthalmopathy patients. The 90 to 100 discovery patients were randomly divided into training and test sets at a 7:3 ratio. For independent validation, a separate cohort was made up of 18 hyperthyroidism patients plus 17 patients who later progressed from hyperthyroidism to ophthalmopathy. The study used signatures of the TCR beta repertoire to tell Graves' ophthalmopathy apart from Graves' hyperthyroidism and to predict which patients would progress to ophthalmopathy.

Overall study results and their limits: In cross-validation, the 13-signature model distinguished ophthalmopathy from stable hyperthyroidism with about 89% sensitivity and about 81% specificity, while in the test set the corresponding values were 80% and 75%. In validation, the model predicted ophthalmopathy progression with 70.59% sensitivity and approximately 78% specificity; roughly 11 predicted patients were CT-confirmed with GO in a median of approximately 6.5 months. Among expanded thyroid clonotypes with frequency above 0.001, most also showed up in blood, which suggests that blood repertoires may reflect the thyroid immune response. No statistical method was used to predetermine the sample size, and group allocation was not hidden from the investigators.

This clonotype occurred many times. It has no known antigen specificity. Nothing much larger sits one base from this clone, and base qualities are not available. The V and J ends are trimmed by 5 bases and 0 bases, leaving 5 bases between them. From the cysteine through the phenylalanine, the CDR3 covers 12 amino acids. Only the CDR3 DNA is retained, 36 bases long and in frame from the first base. CDR1 and CDR2 (MDHEN, SYDVKM) derive from the germline V gene. For repertoire sequencing, TCR beta CDR3 regions were amplified from RNA transcripts. A first-round RT-PCR used HTBI primers with the Qiagen OneStep RT-PCR kit, followed by a second-round multiplex PCR, size selection and purification. Libraries were sequenced paired-end with 100 bp reads on an Illumina HiSeq2000. The authors' pipeline ran thus. SOAPnuke was used to process the reads, removing any read that contained adapters or uncalled bases, had a mean Phred below 15, or lacked an exact match to the constant primer or identifier. High-quality paired reads were merged with COPE v1.2.5. Clonotypes were defined as unique nucleotide sequences and were aligned to IMGT TRB V, D and J references using MiTCR v1.1. The analysis was limited to V-J combinations with a frequency above 0.0001, which together covered more than 99% of repertoires. For each V-J combination, a TCR clonal expansion and chaos score was defined as the ratio of F50 clonal expansion to chaos observed in the TCRdist matrix. Welch's t-statistics and random forest were used to reduce the features to 10 to 15 V-J combinations, which were then used as input to a naive Bayes classifier. Thyroid-blood repertoire similarity was quantified with the Morisita-Horn index. TCRdb reworked the public reads: Q25 trimming with fastp, MiXCR clone assembly, productive beta chains retained. For every CDR3 protein sequence, its rows merge into one entry that carries the most common genes and DNA. TCRdb's processing, not the authors', yielded these V and J calls. The sample records roughly 610,000 distinct CDR3 sequences, 22% of which are singletons. The top ten hold around 7% of the sample.

Stable hyperthyroidism was defined as no progression to ophthalmopathy within 18 months of follow-up. Hyperthyroidism patients were newly diagnosed, were aged 18 to 65 years, and had a disease duration under 2 months. Patients were excluded if they had other autoimmune diseases, uncontrolled infections, pregnancy or lactation. Diagnosis was based on clinical symptoms, serum thyroxine, TRAb, thyroid ultrasound and orbital computed tomography. Using Ficoll-Paque density gradient centrifugation, PBMCs were isolated from 10 ml of fresh peripheral blood. Total RNA was extracted using Trizol reagent, and RNA quality was checked on an Agilent 2100 Bioanalyzer.

This sequence uses TRBV28 and TRBJ2-7, with the D segment identity uncertain. The sequenced sample consisted of peripheral blood. The clonotype was recovered from a woman aged 18 to 35 with stable Graves' hyperthyroidism. Some clones in this sample may be carry-over from other donors' samples. Donor details come from another sample of the same person, matched by shared clones. The CDR3 region: CASSKSSYEQYF. The nucleotide sequence is given as TGTGCCAGCAGTAAAAGCTCCTACGAGCAGTACTTC. This CDR3, with the reference TRBV28 and TRBJ2-7 proteins standing in past its ends, gives the full variable domain DVKVTQSSRYLVKRTGEKVFLECVQDMDHENMFWYRQDPGLGLRLIYFSYDVKMKEKGDIPEGYSVSREKKERFSLILESASTNQTSMYLCASSKSSYEQYFGPGTRLTVT.